Below, 15 T cell receptor beta chains from the same sample are listed, as sequenced in a study of vaccination effects on CD4 cells after COVID-19. Antigen-specific CD4+ T cell clonotypes were called by their expansion after viral peptide-pool culture in ViraFEST. It was after roughly ten days of culture that CD4+ T cells were isolated. For these receptors, no antigen is known. The protocol was immunoSEQ multiplex PCR, while the TCRdb copy is restricted to in-frame clones and leaves out a portion. Altogether 45,000 to 65,000 clones are present, 80% being singletons, with the ten largest covering roughly 2.2%. The sample was CD4+ T cells from PBMCs cultured with HCoV-229E spike peptides, taken before COVID-19 vaccination. All receptors come from a human donor who received a COVID-19 vaccine.

This rearrangement joins TRBV4-1 to TRBJ1-5, with D possibly matching TRBD1 (5 bases). The CDR3 is 14 amino acids. CDR1 and CDR2 from the germline V gene are MGHRA and YSYEKL. V lost 0 bases, J lost 10 bases, and 13 bases lay in between. The CDR3 nucleotides are TGCGCCAGCAGCCAAGACCCCTGGGGACGACCCCAGCATTTT. This sequence encodes CASSQDPWGRPQHF.

Only one count was recorded for this clone. Here the CDR3 reads CASSYTFGSGNTIYF. The CDR3 DNA reads as TGTGCCAGCAGTTACACTTTCGGGAGTGGAAACACCATATATTTT. The V gene is TRBV6-2 or TRBV6-3, the J gene TRBJ1-3; unclear D gene. The V and J ends lost 2 bases and 3 bases respectively, with 11 bases between them. This CDR3 region has 15 residues. Germline V gene data show CDR1 as MNHEY and CDR2 as SVGEGT.

A remark on this clone: Other DNA sequences in the same sample also yield this CDR3. V usage is TRBV5-1 and J usage is TRBJ1-1; the D gene is possibly TRBD1 (5 bases). The germline gives CDR1 SGHRS, CDR2 YFSETQ. Trimming took 4 bases from V and 1 from J, leaving 8 bases between them. The CDR3 is 13 amino acids. The CDR3 sequence: CASSPGTNTEAFF. As DNA, the CDR3 is TGCGCCAGCAGCCCAGGGACGAACACTGAAGCTTTCTTT. The variable domain in full, with the rest retrieved from reference TRBV5-1 and TRBJ1-1, is KAGVTQTPRYLIKTRGQQVTLSCSPISGHRSVSWYQQTPGQGLQFLFEYFSETQRNKGNFPGRFSGRQFSNSRSEMNVSTLELGDSALYLCASSPGTNTEAFFGQGTRLTVV.

The chain carries TRBV13 and TRBJ2-1; TRBD2 aligns across 7 bases. Per the germline V gene, CDR1 is PRHDT and CDR2 is FYEKMQ (reference sequence). This CDR3 contains 16 residues. Trimming cost V 4 bases and J 4 bases; bases outside gene matches: 10. The CDR3 is CASSWDYLGKYNEQFF. The DNA for the CDR3 is TGTGCCAGCAGCTGGGACTACCTAGGAAAATACAATGAGCAGTTCTTC.

The chain is built from TRBV19 and TRBJ1-5, with 8 bases fitting TRBD1. The length of the CDR3 is 14 residues. Unmatched junction bases numbered 5, after V lost 5 bases and J lost 5 bases. Germline assignment: CDR1 LNHDA and CDR2 SQIVND (reference sequence). In DNA form, the CDR3 reads TGTGCCAGTAGTGGGACAGGTACCTATCAGCCCCAGCATTTT. The encoded protein is CASSGTGTYQPQHF.

V usage is TRBV7-3 and J usage is TRBJ2-4; D call uncertain. The CDR3 totals 15 residues. The germline V and J ends were trimmed by 3 bases and 0 bases, with 9 bases remaining between them. Germline values: CDR1 SGHTA, CDR2 FQGTGA. The CDR3 DNA sequence: TGTGCCAGCAGCTTGTGGGCTCCAGCCAAAAACATTCAGTACTTC. This encodes CASSLWAPAKNIQYF.

The chain links TRBV7-2 to TRBJ2-7; possible D gene TRBD1, 5 bases. Trimming stripped 5 bases from V and 3 bases from J, with 17 bases between. Germline V gene data show CDR1 as SGHTA and CDR2 as FQGNSA. The CDR3 has 15 amino acids. CDR3 in amino acids: CASSPKEGAVYEQYV. The CDR3 DNA reads as TGTGCCAGCAGCCCCAAAGAAGGGGCAGTCTACGAGCAGTACGTC.

The chain employs TRBV6-5 and TRBJ1-1; D gene ambiguous. Trimming cost V 6 bases and J 5 bases, with 16 bases left between them. Germline CDR1 and CDR2: MNHEY and SVGAGI. The CDR3 loop spans 14 amino acids. CDR3 amino acids: CASRAGRLGTEAFF. CDR3 DNA: TGTGCCAGCAGGGCGGGGAGGTTAGGAACTGAAGCTTTCTTT.

The chain joins TRBV29-1 to TRBJ1-5, with D perhaps matching TRBD1 (6 bases). The ends were cut back, 4 bases at V and 7 bases at J, with 14 bases in the middle. The CDR3 is made up of 13 amino acids. Germline V gives CDR1 SQVTM, CDR2 ANQGSEA. CDR3 loop: CSVGRGAGQPQHF. CDR3 nucleotide sequence: TGCAGCGTTGGGCGGGGGGCAGGCCAGCCCCAGCATTTT.

V and J are TRBV27 and TRBJ2-3; the match to TRBD2 covers 15 bases. Trimming took 7 bases from V and 4 from J; bases not matched to a gene: 3. The V gene's germline CDR1 is MNHEY and CDR2 SMNVEV (reference sequence). This CDR3 comprises 15 residues. The chain's CDR3 is CASTGLAGGPDTQYF. The DNA of the CDR3 is TGTGCCAGCACCGGACTAGCGGGGGGGCCAGATACGCAGTATTTT.

This clone came up a few times. The V gene is TRBV7-3, the J gene TRBJ1-5; TRBD1 matches 8 bases. The CDR3 is 16 amino acids. Looked up from germline, CDR1 is SGHTA and CDR2 is FQGTGA. With V trimmed by 5 bases and J by 2 bases, 8 bases remained unmatched. CDR3 nucleotides: TGTGCCAGCAGCGCCAGGACAGGGCTAGGCAATCAGCCCCAGCATTTT. Its translation: CASSARTGLGNQPQHF.

V usage is TRBV5-1 and J usage is TRBJ1-1; 10 bases map to TRBD1. Germline V gene sequence: CDR1 SGHRS, CDR2 YFSETQ. This CDR3 has 15 amino acids. The ends lost 5 bases at V and 0 bases at J; junction bases unmatched: 4. CDR3 sequence (DNA): TGCGCCAGCAGGCGGACAGGGGGATTGAACACTGAAGCTTTCTTT. Protein sequence: CASRRTGGLNTEAFF.

A single count supports this clone. The chain recombines TRBV7-2 with TRBJ1-2; TRBD1 might be the D (6 bases). Between the trimmed V and J ends, which lost 0 bases and 2 bases, there was a span of 10 bases. This CDR3 is 15 amino acids long. Germline CDR1 SGHTA, CDR2 FQGNSA. CDR3 DNA sequence: TGTGCCAGCAGCTTAGCGAGGGGGGGCAACTATGGCTACACCTTC. It translates to CASSLARGGNYGYTF.

V usage is TRBV9 and J usage is TRBJ2-3; TRBD1 matches at 7 bases. Germline CDR1 is SGDLS and CDR2 is YYNGEE. The CDR3 length is 16 residues. V lost 3 bases to trimming and J lost 6 bases; unmatched junction nucleotides: 13. For the CDR3, the DNA is TGTGCCAGCAGCGCCTTCCGGGACAGCCAATCGGATACGCAGTATTTT. Translation: CASSAFRDSQSDTQYF. Drawing the rest from reference TRBV9 and TRBJ2-3, the complete variable domain is DSGVTQTPKHLITATGQRVTLRCSPRSGDLSVYWYQQSLDQGLQFLIQYYNGEERAKGNILERFSAQQFPDLHSELNLSSLELGDSALYFCASSAFRDSQSDTQYFGPGTRLTVL.

This clone was seen a few times. V usage is TRBV18 and J usage is TRBJ2-5; unclear D gene. Germline CDR1 KGHSH, CDR2 LQKENI. The V gene lost 3 bases and the J gene lost 1 base, with 6 bases spanning the gap. The CDR3 has 13 residues. CDR3: CASSPWTQETQYF. DNA for the CDR3: TGTGCCAGCTCACCTTGGACCCAAGAGACCCAGTACTTC.